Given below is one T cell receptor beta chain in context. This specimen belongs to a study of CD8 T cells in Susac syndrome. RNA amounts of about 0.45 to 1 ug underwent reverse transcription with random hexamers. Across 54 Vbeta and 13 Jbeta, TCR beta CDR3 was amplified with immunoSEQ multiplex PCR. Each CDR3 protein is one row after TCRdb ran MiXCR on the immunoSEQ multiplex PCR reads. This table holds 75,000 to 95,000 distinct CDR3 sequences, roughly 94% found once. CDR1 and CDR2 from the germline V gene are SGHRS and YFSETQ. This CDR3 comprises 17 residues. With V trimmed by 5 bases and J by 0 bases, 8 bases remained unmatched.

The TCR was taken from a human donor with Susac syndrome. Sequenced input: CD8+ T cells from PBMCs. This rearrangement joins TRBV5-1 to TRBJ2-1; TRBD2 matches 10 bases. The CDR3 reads CASRVPGLASSYNEQFF. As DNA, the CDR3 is TGCGCCAGCAGGGTACCGGGACTAGCGTCCTCCTACAATGAGCAGTTCTTC. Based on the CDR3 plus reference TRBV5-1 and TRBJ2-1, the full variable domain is KAGVTQTPRYLIKTRGQQVTLSCSPISGHRSVSWYQQTPGQGLQFLFEYFSETQRNKGNFPGRFSGRQFSNSRSEMNVSTLELGDSALYLCASRVPGLASSYNEQFFGPGTRLTVL.